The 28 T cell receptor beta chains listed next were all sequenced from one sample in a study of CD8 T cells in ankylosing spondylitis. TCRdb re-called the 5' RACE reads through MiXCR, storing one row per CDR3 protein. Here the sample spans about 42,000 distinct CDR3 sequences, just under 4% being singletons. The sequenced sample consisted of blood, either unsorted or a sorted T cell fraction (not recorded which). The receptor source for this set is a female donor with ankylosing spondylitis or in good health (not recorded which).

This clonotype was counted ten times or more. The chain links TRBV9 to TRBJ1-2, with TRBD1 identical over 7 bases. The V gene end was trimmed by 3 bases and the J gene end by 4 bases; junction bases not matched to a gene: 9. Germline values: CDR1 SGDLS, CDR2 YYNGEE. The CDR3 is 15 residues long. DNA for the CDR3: TGTGCCAGCAGCGGTCGGACAGGTCTGGGCTATGGCTACACCTTC. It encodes CASSGRTGLGYGYTF.

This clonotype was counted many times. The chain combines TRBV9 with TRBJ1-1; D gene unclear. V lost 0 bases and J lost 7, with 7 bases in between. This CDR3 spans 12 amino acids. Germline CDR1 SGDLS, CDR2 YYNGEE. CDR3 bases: TGTGCCAGCAGCGTAGACGGGAATGAAGCTTTCTTT. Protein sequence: CASSVDGNEAFF.

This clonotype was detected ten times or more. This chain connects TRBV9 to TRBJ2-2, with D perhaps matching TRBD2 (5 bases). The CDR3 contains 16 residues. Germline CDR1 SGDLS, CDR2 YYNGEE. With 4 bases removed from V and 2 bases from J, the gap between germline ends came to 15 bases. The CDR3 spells CASSTLEGRNTGELFF. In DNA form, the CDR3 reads TGTGCCAGCAGCACCCTTGAGGGTAGAAACACCGGGGAGCTGTTTTTT.

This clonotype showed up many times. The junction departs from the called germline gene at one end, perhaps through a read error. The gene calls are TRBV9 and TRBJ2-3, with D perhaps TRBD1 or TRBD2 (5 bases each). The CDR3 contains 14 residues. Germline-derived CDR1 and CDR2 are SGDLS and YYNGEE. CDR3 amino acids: CASSVAWGVDTQYF. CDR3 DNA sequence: TGTGCCAGTAGCGTAGCATGGGGCGTTGATACGCAGTATTTT. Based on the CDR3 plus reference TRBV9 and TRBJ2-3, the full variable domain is DSGVTQTPKHLITATGQRVTLRCSPRSGDLSVYWYQQSLDQGLQFLIQYYNGEERAKGNILERFSAQQFPDLHSELNLSSLELGDSALYFCASSVAWGVDTQYFGPGTRLTVL.

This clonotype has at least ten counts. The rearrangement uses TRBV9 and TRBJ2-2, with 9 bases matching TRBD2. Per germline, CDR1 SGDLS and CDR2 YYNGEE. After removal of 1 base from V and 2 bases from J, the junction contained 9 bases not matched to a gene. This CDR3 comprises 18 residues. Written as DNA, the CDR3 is TGTGCCAGCAGCGTATCGGGCGGGGGGGCGTCCAACACCGGGGAGCTGTTTTTT. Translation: CASSVSGGGASNTGELFF.

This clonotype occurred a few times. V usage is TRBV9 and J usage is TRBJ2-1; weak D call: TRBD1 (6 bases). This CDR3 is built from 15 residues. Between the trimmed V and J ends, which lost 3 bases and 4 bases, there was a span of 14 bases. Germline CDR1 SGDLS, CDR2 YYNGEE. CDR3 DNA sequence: TGTGCCAGCAGCGGAGATTCAGACAGGTACAATGAGCAGTTCTTC. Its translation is CASSGDSDRYNEQFF.

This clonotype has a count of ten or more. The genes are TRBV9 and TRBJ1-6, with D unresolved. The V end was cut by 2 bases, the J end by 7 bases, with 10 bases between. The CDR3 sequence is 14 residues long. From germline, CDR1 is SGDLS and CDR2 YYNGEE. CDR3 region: CASSVREGNSPLHF. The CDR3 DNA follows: TGTGCCAGCAGCGTTAGGGAAGGCAATTCACCCCTCCACTTT.

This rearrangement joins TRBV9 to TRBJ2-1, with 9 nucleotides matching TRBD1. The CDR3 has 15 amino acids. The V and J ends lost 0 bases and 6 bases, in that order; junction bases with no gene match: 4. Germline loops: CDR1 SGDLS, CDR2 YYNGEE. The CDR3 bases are TGTGCCAGCAGCGTAGAAAACAGGGGGCCCAATGAGCAGTTCTTC. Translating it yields CASSVENRGPNEQFF.

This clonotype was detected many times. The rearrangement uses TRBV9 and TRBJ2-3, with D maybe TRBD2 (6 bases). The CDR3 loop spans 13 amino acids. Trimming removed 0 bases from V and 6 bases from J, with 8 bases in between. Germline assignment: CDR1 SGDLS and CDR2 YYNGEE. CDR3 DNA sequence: TGTGCCAGCAGCGTAGGGGGGAGGGATACGCAGTATTTT. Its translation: CASSVGGRDTQYF.

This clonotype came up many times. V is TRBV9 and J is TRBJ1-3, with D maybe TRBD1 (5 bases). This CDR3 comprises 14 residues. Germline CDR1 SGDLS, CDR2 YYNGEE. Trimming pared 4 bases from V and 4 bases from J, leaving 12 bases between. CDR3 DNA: TGTGCCAGCAGCCCGACAGTACAGGGAAACACCATATATTTT. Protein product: CASSPTVQGNTIYF.

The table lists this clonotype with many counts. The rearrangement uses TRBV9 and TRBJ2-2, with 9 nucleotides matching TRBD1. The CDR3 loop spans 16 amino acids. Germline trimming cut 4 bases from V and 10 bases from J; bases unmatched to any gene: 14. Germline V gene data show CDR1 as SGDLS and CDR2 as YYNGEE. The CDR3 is CASSPHPTGGTQELFF. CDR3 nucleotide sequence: TGTGCCAGCAGCCCCCACCCGACAGGGGGTACACAGGAGCTGTTTTTT.

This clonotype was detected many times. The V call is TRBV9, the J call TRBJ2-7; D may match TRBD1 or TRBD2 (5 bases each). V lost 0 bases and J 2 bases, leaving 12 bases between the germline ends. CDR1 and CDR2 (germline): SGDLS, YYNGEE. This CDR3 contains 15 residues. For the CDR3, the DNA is TGTGCCAGCAGCGTAGGAGAGGGGTCCGCCTACGAGCAGTACTTC. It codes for CASSVGEGSAYEQYF. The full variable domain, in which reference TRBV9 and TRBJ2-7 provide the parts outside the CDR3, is DSGVTQTPKHLITATGQRVTLRCSPRSGDLSVYWYQQSLDQGLQFLIQYYNGEERAKGNILERFSAQQFPDLHSELNLSSLELGDSALYFCASSVGEGSAYEQYFGPGTRLTVT.

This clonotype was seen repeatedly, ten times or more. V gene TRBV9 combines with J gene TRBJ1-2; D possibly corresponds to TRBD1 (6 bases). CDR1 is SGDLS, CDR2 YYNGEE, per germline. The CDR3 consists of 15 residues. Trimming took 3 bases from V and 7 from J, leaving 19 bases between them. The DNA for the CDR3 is TGTGCCAGCAGCGCACGAACCAGGGGTAGGGTTGGCTACACCTTC. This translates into CASSARTRGRVGYTF.

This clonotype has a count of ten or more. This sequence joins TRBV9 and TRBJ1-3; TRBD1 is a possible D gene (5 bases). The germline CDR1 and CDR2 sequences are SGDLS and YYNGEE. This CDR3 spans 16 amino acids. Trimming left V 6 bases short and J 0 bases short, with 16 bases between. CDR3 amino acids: CASNRGTAFSGNTIYF. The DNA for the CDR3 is TGTGCCAGCAACCGGGGCACCGCCTTCTCTGGAAACACCATATATTTT.

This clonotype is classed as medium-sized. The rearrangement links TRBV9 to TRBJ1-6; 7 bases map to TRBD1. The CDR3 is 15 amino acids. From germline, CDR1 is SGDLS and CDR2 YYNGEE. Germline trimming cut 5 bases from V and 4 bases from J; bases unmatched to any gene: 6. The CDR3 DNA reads TGTGCCAGCAGTGTCACGGGACAGTATAATTCACCCCTCCACTTT. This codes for CASSVTGQYNSPLHF.

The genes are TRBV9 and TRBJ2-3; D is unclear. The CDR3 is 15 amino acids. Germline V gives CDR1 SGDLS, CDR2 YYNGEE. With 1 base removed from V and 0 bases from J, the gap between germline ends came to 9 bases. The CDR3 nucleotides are TGTGCCAGCAGCGTACAGACTTCTAGCACAGATACGCAGTATTTT. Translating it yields CASSVQTSSTDTQYF.

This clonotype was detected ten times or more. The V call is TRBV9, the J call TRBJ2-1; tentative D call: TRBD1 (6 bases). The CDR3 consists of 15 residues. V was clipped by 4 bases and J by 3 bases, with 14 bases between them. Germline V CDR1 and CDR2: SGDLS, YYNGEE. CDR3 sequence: CASSTRTASYNEQFF. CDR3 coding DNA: TGTGCCAGCAGCACCAGGACAGCCAGCTACAATGAGCAGTTCTTC. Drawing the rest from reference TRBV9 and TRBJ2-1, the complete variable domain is DSGVTQTPKHLITATGQRVTLRCSPRSGDLSVYWYQQSLDQGLQFLIQYYNGEERAKGNILERFSAQQFPDLHSELNLSSLELGDSALYFCASSTRTASYNEQFFGPGTRLTVL.

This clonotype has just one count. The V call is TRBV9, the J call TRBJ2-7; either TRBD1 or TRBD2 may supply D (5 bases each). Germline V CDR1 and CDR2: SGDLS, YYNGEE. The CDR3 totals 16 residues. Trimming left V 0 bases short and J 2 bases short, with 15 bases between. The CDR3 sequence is CASSVGGPLIAYEQYF. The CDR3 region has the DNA TGTGCCAGCAGCGTAGGGGGACCTCTTATAGCCTACGAGCAGTACTTC.

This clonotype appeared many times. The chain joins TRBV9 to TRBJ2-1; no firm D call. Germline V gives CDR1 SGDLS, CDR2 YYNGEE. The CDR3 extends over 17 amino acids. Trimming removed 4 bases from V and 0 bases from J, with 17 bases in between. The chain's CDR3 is CASSLRELSSSYNEQFF. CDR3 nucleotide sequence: TGTGCCAGCAGCTTAAGGGAACTCTCCAGCTCCTACAATGAGCAGTTCTTC.

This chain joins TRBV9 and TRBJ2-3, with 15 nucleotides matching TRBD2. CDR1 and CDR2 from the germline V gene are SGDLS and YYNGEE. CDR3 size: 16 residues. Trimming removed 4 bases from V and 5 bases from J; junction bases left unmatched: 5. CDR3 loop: CASSMGTSGGLDTQYF. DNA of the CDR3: TGTGCCAGCAGCATGGGGACTAGCGGGGGGTTAGATACGCAGTATTTT.

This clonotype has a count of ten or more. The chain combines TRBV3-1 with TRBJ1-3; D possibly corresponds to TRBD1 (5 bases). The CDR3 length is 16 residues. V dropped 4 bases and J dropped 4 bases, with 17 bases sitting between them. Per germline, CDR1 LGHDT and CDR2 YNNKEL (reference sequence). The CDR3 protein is CASSPARGAGGNTIYF. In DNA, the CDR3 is TGTGCCAGCAGCCCCGCGAGAGGGGCCGGGGGAAACACCATATATTTT.

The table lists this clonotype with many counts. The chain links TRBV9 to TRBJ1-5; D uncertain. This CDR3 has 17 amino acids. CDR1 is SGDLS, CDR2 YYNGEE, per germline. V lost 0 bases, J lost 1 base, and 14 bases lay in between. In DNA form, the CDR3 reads TGTGCCAGCAGCGTAGGGTGGGGTCCAAGGAGCAATCAGCCCCAGCATTTT. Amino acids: CASSVGWGPRSNQPQHF.

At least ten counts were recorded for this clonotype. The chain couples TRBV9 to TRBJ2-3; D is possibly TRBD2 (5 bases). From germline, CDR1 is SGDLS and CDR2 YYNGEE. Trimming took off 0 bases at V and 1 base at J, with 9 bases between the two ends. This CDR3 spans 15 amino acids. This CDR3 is CASSVVEGRTDTQYF. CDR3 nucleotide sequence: TGTGCCAGCAGCGTAGTTGAGGGCCGCACAGATACGCAGTATTTT.

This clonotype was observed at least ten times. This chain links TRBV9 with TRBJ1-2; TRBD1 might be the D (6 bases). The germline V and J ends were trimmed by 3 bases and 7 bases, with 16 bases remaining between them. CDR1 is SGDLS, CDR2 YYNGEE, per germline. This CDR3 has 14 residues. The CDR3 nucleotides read TGTGCCAGCAGCGAGAGGGACACCCTCGGTGGCTACACCTTC. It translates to CASSERDTLGGYTF.

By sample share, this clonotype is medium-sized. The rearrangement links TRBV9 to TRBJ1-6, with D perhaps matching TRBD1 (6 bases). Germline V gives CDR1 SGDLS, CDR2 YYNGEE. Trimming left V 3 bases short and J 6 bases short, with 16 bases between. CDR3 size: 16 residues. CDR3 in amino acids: CASSALSGGVNSPLHF. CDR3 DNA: TGTGCCAGCAGCGCCCTCTCGGGGGGCGTTAATTCACCCCTCCACTTT. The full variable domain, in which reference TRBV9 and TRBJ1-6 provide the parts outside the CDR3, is DSGVTQTPKHLITATGQRVTLRCSPRSGDLSVYWYQQSLDQGLQFLIQYYNGEERAKGNILERFSAQQFPDLHSELNLSSLELGDSALYFCASSALSGGVNSPLHFGNGTRLTVT.

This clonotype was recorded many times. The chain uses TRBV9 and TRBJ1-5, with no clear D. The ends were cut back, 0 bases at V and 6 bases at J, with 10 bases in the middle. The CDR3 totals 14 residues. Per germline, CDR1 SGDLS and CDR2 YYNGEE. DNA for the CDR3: TGTGCCAGCAGCGTAGATTGGTCCAGTCAGCCCCAGCATTTT. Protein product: CASSVDWSSQPQHF.

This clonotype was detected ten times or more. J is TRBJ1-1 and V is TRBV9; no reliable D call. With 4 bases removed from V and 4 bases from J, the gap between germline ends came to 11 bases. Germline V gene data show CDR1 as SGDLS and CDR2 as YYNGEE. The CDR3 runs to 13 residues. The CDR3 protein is CASSRGFFTEAFF. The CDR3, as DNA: TGTGCCAGCAGCCGGGGATTCTTCACTGAAGCTTTCTTT.

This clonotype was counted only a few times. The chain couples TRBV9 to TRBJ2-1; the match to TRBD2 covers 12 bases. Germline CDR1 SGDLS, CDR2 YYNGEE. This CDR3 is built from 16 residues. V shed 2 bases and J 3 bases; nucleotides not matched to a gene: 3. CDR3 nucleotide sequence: TGTGCCAGCAGCGTCGGACTAGCGGGGAGCTACAATGAGCAGTTCTTC. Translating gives CASSVGLAGSYNEQFF.